This T cell receptor beta chain emerged from a study of shared clonotypes between healthy human individuals (dated by TCRdb to the early 2020s). Notes on the research overall: A couple of women and a few men aged 18 to 49 years were included in the cohort. For each donor, three plates each were used for CD4 naive and CD4 memory, two plates were used for CD8 naive, and one plate was used for CD8 memory. To estimate repertoire size and how much clonotypes are shared between individuals, the study performed deep sequencing of blood TCR repertoires from roughly five healthy adults. To increase sequencing depth and limit assay-specific biases, different laboratories used diverse techniques to prepare libraries and sequence TCR repertoires. Leukapheresis yielded between about 0.94 and 8.9 billion PBMCs per donor. The paper's findings and limits, for the study overall: Pairwise subsampling led to the expectation that sequencing depth would affect the degree of clonotype sharing among donors. Sampling was limited to blood, and TCR repertoires in tissue likely differ from TCR repertoires in blood. Compared with non-shared clonotypes, clonotypes shared by all four sorted-subset donors had higher generation probabilities. About 5% of naive CD4, 3.5% of naive CD8, 2.3% of memory CD4, and 0.35% to 0.4% of memory CD8 clonotypes were shared across several donors. Larger estimated clonotype richness was generally found for naive subsets than for memory subsets. The genetic and exposure-history diversity represented was limited by the small number of donors. Even with the large sequencing depth, rarefaction of the sorted-subset datasets indicated that sequencing was incomplete.

TCR CDR3 regions were amplified from genomic DNA by multiplex PCR using the deep immunoSEQ assay. Genomic DNA extracted from each cell subset was distributed evenly over all wells of several immunoSEQ 96-well plates, and each plate served as one replicate. For sorted subsets, around 200 ng genomic DNA, equal to tens of thousands of T cell genomes, was loaded into each replicate PCR. The purified libraries were quantified using a Qubit 3.0 fluorometer, sized with a Bioanalyzer 2100, and then quantified again using the KAPA Library Quantification kit. A separate single-read 150-cycle Illumina NextSeq 550 flow cell was used to sequence each immunoSEQ 96-well plate. As for the original processing: Because only junctional sequences without quality scores were contained in the immunoSEQ output, filtering matching that applied to full-length reads could not be performed. To assign V/J genes and CDR3, sequences were annotated using PyIR, a Python wrapper for IgBLAST v1.9, with IMGT germline references. Any read was removed if the V/J assignment was weak (E-value above 1e-6), the CDR3 was missing, or the read contained stop codons, out-of-frame junctions, or ambiguous translated residues. A V3J clonotype was defined by an identical inferred V gene, J gene, and CDR3 amino acid sequence. The percentage overlap between two repertoires was calculated by dividing the number of shared unique clonotypes by the size of the smaller repertoire. Richness of each repertoire was evaluated using RTK rarefaction, the Chao1 estimator, and Recon v2.1 estimates of unobserved clonotypes. Generation probabilities were computed with OLGA for all TCRbeta clonotypes obtained by the gDNA method from a few donors. In its TCRdb copy, this immuneACCESS table keeps in-frame sequences only and misses some clones. Where compared with another copy, unresolved V genes explain less than half of these, and the others have no known cause. V, J and clone size derive from that table, while D and trimming were established from the DNA sequence. Recorded for this sample are over a million clones; approximately 76% of them occurred a single time. The ten biggest clones cover 1.4% to 1.5% of the sample.

The donors were healthy, HIV-negative adults who had no recently reported acute infections or vaccinations. Every donor was a Caucasian adult living in Nashville, Tennessee, USA. CD4+ T cells were enriched by magnetic negative selection; naive cells were then positively selected on CD45RA, and the negative fraction formed the memory subset. Blood was collected by leukapheresis, and PBMCs were isolated by Ficoll-Histopaque density gradient centrifugation and then cryopreserved in liquid nitrogen vapor phase. Analytical flow cytometry was used to check the purity and quantity of every magnetically sorted T cell population. From each sorted fraction, genomic DNA was isolated and quantified by UV absorbance on a Nanodrop 2000c. The CDR3 holds 16 amino acids from the cysteine to the phenylalanine. The sequence is cut down to CDR3 DNA, 48 bases in frame from base 1. As encoded in the germline V gene, CDR1 is SGHRS while CDR2 is YFSETQ. Ends trimmed: V by 4 bases, J by 3 bases; bases unmatched to a gene: 6.

Comments on this clone: This clone's antigen is unknown. Nothing much larger sits one base from this clone, and base qualities are not available.

The receptor comes from a young man in good health. The receptor chain draws on TRBV5-1 and TRBJ2-1; the central 11 bases match TRBD2. The sample consisted of memory CD4+ T cells sorted from blood. The label giving this sample's cell subset or site can be read as: CD45RA-negative fraction. Read as DNA, the sequence is TGCGCCAGCAGCATTAGCGGGGGGGCAAACTACAATGAGCAGTTCTTC. The encoded protein is CASSISGGANYNEQFF. With all but the CDR3 taken from the reference TRBV5-1 and TRBJ2-1 genes, the full variable domain is: KAGVTQTPRYLIKTRGQQVTLSCSPISGHRSVSWYQQTPGQGLQFLFEYFSETQRNKGNFPGRFSGRQFSNSRSEMNVSTLELGDSALYLCASSISGGANYNEQFFGPGTRLTVL.